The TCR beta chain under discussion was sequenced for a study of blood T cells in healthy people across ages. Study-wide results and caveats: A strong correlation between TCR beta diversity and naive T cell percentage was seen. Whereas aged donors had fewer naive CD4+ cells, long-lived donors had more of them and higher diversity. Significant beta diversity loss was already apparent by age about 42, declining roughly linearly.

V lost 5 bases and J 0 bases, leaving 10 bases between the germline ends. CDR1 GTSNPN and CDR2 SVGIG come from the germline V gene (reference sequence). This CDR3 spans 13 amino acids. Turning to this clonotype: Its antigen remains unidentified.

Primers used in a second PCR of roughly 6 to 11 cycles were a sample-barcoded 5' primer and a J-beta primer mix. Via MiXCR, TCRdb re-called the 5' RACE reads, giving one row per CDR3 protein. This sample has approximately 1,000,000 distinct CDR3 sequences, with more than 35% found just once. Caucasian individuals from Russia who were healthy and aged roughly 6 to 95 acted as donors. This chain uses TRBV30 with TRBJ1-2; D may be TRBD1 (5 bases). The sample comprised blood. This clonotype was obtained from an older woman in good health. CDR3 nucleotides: TGTGCCTGGGGAGGGACGCCTAACTATGGCTACACCTTC. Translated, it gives CAWGGTPNYGYTF.